Below, 13 T cell receptor beta chains from the same sample are listed, as sequenced in a study of T cell responses to AZD1222 COVID-19 vaccine. The method was immunoSEQ multiplex PCR; TCRdb's version includes in-frame clones alone and lacks a portion of them. The repertoire consists of fewer than 150,000 clones, with about nine tenths occurring once and the leading ten covering over 4.5%. The source was peripheral blood, collected on day 0 of AZD1222 vaccination. The receptor set was obtained from an adult in good health.

The chain joins TRBV3-1 (or the pseudogene TRBV3-2) to TRBJ2-1, with D perhaps TRBD1 or TRBD2 (6 bases each). V shed 4 bases and J shed 0 bases, with 16 bases lying between them. The CDR3 covers 17 residues. The germline V gene has CDR1 LGHDT and CDR2 YNNKEL (reference sequence). The CDR3 sequence is CASSPPGAASSYNEQFF. As DNA, the CDR3 is TGTGCCAGCAGCCCTCCGGGGGCCGCTAGCTCCTACAATGAGCAGTTCTTC.

This clone was seen more than once but under ten times. V and J are TRBV7-2 and TRBJ1-3; a possible D gene is TRBD1 (5 bases). The germline V gene encodes CDR1 SGHTA and CDR2 FQGNSA. V was clipped by 5 bases and J by 1 base, with 9 bases between them. The CDR3 loop spans 14 amino acids. As DNA, the CDR3 is TGTGCCAGCAGCCCACAGGATTCTGGAAACACCATATATTTT. This codes for CASSPQDSGNTIYF.

This chain joins TRBV6-4 and TRBJ1-2; 9 nucleotides agree with TRBD1. V shed 5 bases, J shed 2 bases, and the junction held 6 bases outside the gene matches. This CDR3 comprises 15 residues. Germline-derived CDR1 and CDR2 are MRHNA and SNTAGT. Here the CDR3 reads CASSNGQGRNYGYTF. The CDR3 DNA is TGTGCCAGCAGTAATGGACAGGGGAGAAACTATGGCTACACCTTC.

The chain links TRBV6-6 to TRBJ2-1; either TRBD1 or TRBD2 may supply D (5 bases each). V was clipped by 4 bases and J by 9 bases, with 10 bases between them. Germline values: CDR1 MNHNY, CDR2 SVGAGI (reference sequence). This CDR3 is 12 amino acids long. In DNA, the CDR3 is TGTGCCAGCAGTTCTTCAGGGACTGAGCAGTTCTTC. As protein: CASSSSGTEQFF.

The chain uses TRBV28 and TRBJ2-6; D is unclear. Deletions cut 6 bases from V and 4 bases from J, with 16 bases between. Germline values: CDR1 MDHEN, CDR2 SYDVKM. The CDR3 has 16 residues. This CDR3 is CASSSTSATGANVLTF. The CDR3 region has the DNA TGTGCCAGCAGCTCCACCTCGGCGACGGGGGCCAACGTCCTGACTTTC.

The gene calls are TRBV15 and TRBJ2-2; D is ambiguous. This CDR3 has 13 amino acids. Germline assignment: CDR1 LNHNV and CDR2 YYDKDF (reference sequence). The V and J ends lost 5 bases and 7 bases respectively, with 11 bases between them. CDR3 DNA sequence: TGTGCCACCAGCTTTGGGTGGGACGGGGAGCTGTTTTTT. Protein product: CATSFGWDGELFF. Filled out from reference TRBV15 and TRBJ2-2, the complete variable domain reads DAMVIQNPRYQVTQFGKPVTLSCSQTLNHNVMYWYQQKSSQAPKLLFHYYDKDFNNEADTPDNFQSRRPNTSFCFLDIRSPGLGDTAMYLCATSFGWDGELFFGEGSRLTVL.

The chain's CDR3 is CASSYSSQGGGYTF. The CDR3 DNA reads as TGTGCCAGCAGTTACTCGTCCCAGGGTGGTGGCTACACCTTC. The V gene is TRBV6-5, the J gene TRBJ1-2; D is perhaps TRBD1 (5 bases). Germline CDR1 MNHEY, CDR2 SVGAGI. V shed 0 bases and J shed 7 bases, with 12 bases lying between them. The CDR3 contains 14 residues.

This sequence joins TRBV7-6 and TRBJ2-5; tentatively, D is TRBD1 (6 bases). This CDR3 is built from 13 residues. Germline CDR1 reads SGHVS; CDR2 reads FNYEAQ. V gave up 3 bases and J gave up 5 bases, with 10 bases separating them. The DNA of the CDR3 is TGTGCCAGCAGCTTCCAGGGGTGGGAGACCCAGTACTTC. Translated, it gives CASSFQGWETQYF. The full variable domain, completed using reference TRBV7-6 and TRBJ2-5, is GAGVSQSPRYKVTKRGQDVALRCDPISGHVSLYWYRQALGQGPEFLTYFNYEAQQDKSGLPNDRFSAERPEGSISTLTIQRTEQRDSAMYRCASSFQGWETQYFGPGTRLLVL.

This clone was counted only a few times. The chain links TRBV6-6 to TRBJ2-5, with 9 bases lining up with TRBD1. The ends lost 2 bases at V and 5 bases at J; junction bases unmatched: 3. Germline lookup yields CDR1 MNHNY and CDR2 SVGAGI (reference sequence). This CDR3 is built from 14 residues. The CDR3 loop is CASSYTGGRETQYF. The CDR3 DNA follows: TGTGCCAGCAGTTACACAGGGGGCCGGGAGACCCAGTACTTC.

V gene TRBV6-5 combines with J gene TRBJ2-7, with D hard to call. CDR1 MNHEY and CDR2 SVGAGI come from the germline V gene. V was shortened by 5 bases and J by 1 base, with 12 bases between the two germline ends. CDR3 size: 14 residues. The CDR3 DNA follows: TGTGCCAGCAGTCGGATTGGAAGGTCCTACGAGCAGTACTTC. Translating it yields CASSRIGRSYEQYF.

The J gene is TRBJ2-5, the V gene TRBV7-6; 7 nucleotides match TRBD2. With 1 base clipped from V and 4 bases from J, the junction kept 9 bases outside the gene matches. Germline CDR1 SGHVS, CDR2 FNYEAQ. This CDR3 comprises 16 residues. CDR3 coding DNA: TGTGCCAGCAGCTTAGTGCCAGCGGGGATTCGAGAGACCCAGTACTTC. This gives the protein CASSLVPAGIRETQYF.

V gene TRBV5-4 combines with J gene TRBJ1-1; the match to TRBD1 covers 8 bases. This CDR3 is built from 13 residues. V lost 4 bases and J lost 4; bases outside the gene matches: 3. The germline V gene encodes CDR1 SGHNT and CDR2 YYREEE (reference sequence). For the CDR3, the DNA is TGTGCCAGCAGCGGAACAGGGGGCACTGAAGCTTTCTTT. Its translation is CASSGTGGTEAFF.

The genes are TRBV27 and TRBJ1-2; D is uncertain. Germline V gives CDR1 MNHEY, CDR2 SMNVEV (reference sequence). V dropped 8 bases and J dropped 4 bases, with 11 bases sitting between them. This CDR3 has 12 amino acids. The CDR3 here is CASFGGIYGYTF. In nucleotides, the CDR3 is TGTGCCAGCTTCGGAGGGATCTATGGCTACACCTTC.